This TCR beta chain appears in the sequencing data of a study of blood T cell repertoires in COVID-19. Sequencing used immunoSEQ multiplex PCR; TCRdb keeps in-frame clones, though not all of them. The sample lists around 63,000 clones; approximately 80% were seen once. This clone has a single count. CDR1 is ENHRY and CDR2 is SYGVKD in the germline V gene. This CDR3 has 17 residues. The V end was cut by 0 bases, the J end by 7 bases, with 19 bases between. This clonotype was sampled from a woman aged 70-85 years with acute or convalescent COVID-19. The chain uses TRBV10-3 and TRBJ2-1, with no clear D. Sequencing used peripheral blood. The CDR3 DNA is TGTGCCATCAGTGAGTCGGAGAGACTCATCCTAGGTAATGAGCAGTTCTTC. This translates into CAISESERLILGNEQFF.